What follows is one TCR beta chain and its context. These data come from a study of blood T cell repertoires in COVID-19. Trimming removed 2 bases from V and 5 bases from J, with 12 bases in between. The CDR3 sequence is 14 residues long. In germline, CDR1 is SNHLY, CDR2 FYNNEI. The assay was immunoSEQ multiplex PCR, and TCRdb's table has in-frame clones only and misses some. This sample yields about 160,000 clones, of which 80% to 90% are seen a single time; 5.4% belongs to the top ten. Sequencing was carried out using peripheral blood. The chain carries TRBV2 and TRBJ1-1; maybe TRBD1 (5 bases). This TCR was sampled from a woman aged 45-65 years with COVID-19, enrolled during active disease. The CDR3 spells CASSETPGQTEAFF. In DNA, the CDR3 is TGTGCCAGCAGTGAAACGCCAGGGCAAACTGAAGCTTTCTTT.